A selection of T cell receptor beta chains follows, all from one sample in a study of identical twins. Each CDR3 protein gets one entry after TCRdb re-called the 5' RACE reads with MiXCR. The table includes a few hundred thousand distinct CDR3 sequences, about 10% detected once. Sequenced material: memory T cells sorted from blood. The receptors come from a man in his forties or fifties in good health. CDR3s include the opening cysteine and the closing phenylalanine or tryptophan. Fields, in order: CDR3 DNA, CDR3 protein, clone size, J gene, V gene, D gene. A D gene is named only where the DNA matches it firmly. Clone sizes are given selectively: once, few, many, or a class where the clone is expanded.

CDR3nt: TGCAGTGCTAGAGATCGAAGGGGTGGCACAGATACGCAGTATTTT; CDR3aa: CSARDRRGGTDTQYF; abundance: few; j_gene: TRBJ2-3; v_gene: TRBV20-1; d_gene: NA
CDR3nt: TGTGCCAGCAGTTTATCGACTAGCGGGAGTTTAGATACGCAGTATTTT; CDR3aa: CASSLSTSGSLDTQYF; abundance: NA; j_gene: TRBJ2-3; v_gene: TRBV27; d_gene: TRBD2
CDR3nt: TGCAGCGTTGAAGAGTTGGGAGCTAACTATGGCTACACCTTC; CDR3aa: CSVEELGANYGYTF; abundance: many; j_gene: TRBJ1-2; v_gene: TRBV29-1; d_gene: NA
CDR3nt: TGTGCCAGCAGCGCGATAGGTCGGTCCGGAAACACCATATATTTT; CDR3aa: CASSAIGRSGNTIYF; abundance: NA; j_gene: TRBJ1-3; v_gene: TRBV9; d_gene: NA
CDR3nt: TGTGCCAGCAGCCGCCGACAACTTTACTATGGCTACACCTTC; CDR3aa: CASSRRQLYYGYTF; abundance: many; j_gene: TRBJ1-2; v_gene: TRBV6-2/TRBV6-3; d_gene: NA
CDR3nt: TGTGCCACCTCGTGGAGCTCCTACAATGAGCAGTTCTTC; CDR3aa: CATSWSSYNEQFF; abundance: many; j_gene: TRBJ2-1; v_gene: TRBV24-1; d_gene: NA
CDR3nt: TGTGCCAGCAGTCACGGGGGAGGCGAGCAGTACTTC; CDR3aa: CASSHGGGEQYF; abundance: few; j_gene: TRBJ2-7; v_gene: TRBV28; d_gene: NA
CDR3nt: TGCAGTGCCCCACAAACTGGAAACACCATATATTTT; CDR3aa: CSAPQTGNTIYF; abundance: few; j_gene: TRBJ1-3; v_gene: TRBV20-1; d_gene: NA
CDR3nt: TGTGCCAGCAGCGAAGCTGCCGGGACAGGGAAACTTAGCTATGGCTACACCTTC; CDR3aa: CASSEAAGTGKLSYGYTF; abundance: NA; j_gene: TRBJ1-2; v_gene: TRBV9; d_gene: TRBD1
CDR3nt: TGTGCCAGCAGCTGGAGGACAGATTACGAGCAGTACTTC; CDR3aa: CASSWRTDYEQYF; abundance: NA; j_gene: TRBJ2-7; v_gene: TRBV7-2; d_gene: NA
CDR3nt: TGTGCCAGCAGCTTAGCGCATCCCTACGAGCAGTACTTC; CDR3aa: CASSLAHPYEQYF; abundance: few; j_gene: TRBJ2-7; v_gene: TRBV11-2; d_gene: NA
CDR3nt: TGTGCCAGCCTCGACAGGCTTCACTATGGCTACACCTTC; CDR3aa: CASLDRLHYGYTF; abundance: NA; j_gene: TRBJ1-2; v_gene: TRBV6-1; d_gene: NA
CDR3nt: TGTGCCAGCAGCTTAGCGGCCAGCTCACCCCTCCACTTT; CDR3aa: CASSLAASSPLHF; abundance: NA; j_gene: TRBJ1-6; v_gene: TRBV7-2; d_gene: NA
CDR3nt: TGTGCCAGCAGCTTAGCTTCCCCATGGCGGGGAACCTATAATTCACCCCTCCACTTT; CDR3aa: CASSLASPWRGTYNSPLHF; abundance: many; j_gene: TRBJ1-6; v_gene: TRBV7-2; d_gene: NA
CDR3nt: TGTGCCAGCAGTAGACTAGCGGGGGGGCCGGGTGGGGCCAACGTCCTGACTTTC; CDR3aa: CASSRLAGGPGGANVLTF; abundance: NA; j_gene: TRBJ2-6; v_gene: TRBV27; d_gene: TRBD2
CDR3nt: TGTGCCACCGTCGCTTTGGGGCCTCCTCCGGAGACCCAGTACTTC; CDR3aa: CATVALGPPPETQYF; abundance: NA; j_gene: TRBJ2-5; v_gene: TRBV24-1; d_gene: NA
CDR3nt: TGCAGCGTTGTAATGGGGACAAACTCCTACAATGAGCAGTTCTTC; CDR3aa: CSVVMGTNSYNEQFF; abundance: many; j_gene: TRBJ2-1; v_gene: TRBV29-1; d_gene: NA
CDR3nt: TGTGCCAGCAGCCAAGAGGCGCGGGACAGGGTTTCCGGGGAGCTGTTTTTT; CDR3aa: CASSQEARDRVSGELFF; abundance: few; j_gene: TRBJ2-2; v_gene: TRBV3-1; d_gene: TRBD1
CDR3nt: TGTGCCAGCAGCTTAGGAATTAACAGGAACACTGAAGCTTTCTTT; CDR3aa: CASSLGINRNTEAFF; abundance: many; j_gene: TRBJ1-1; v_gene: TRBV13; d_gene: NA
CDR3nt: TGTGCCAGCAGCCCGCTTGGAGGGAAGAATCAGCCCCAGCATTTT; CDR3aa: CASSPLGGKNQPQHF; abundance: many; j_gene: TRBJ1-5; v_gene: TRBV9; d_gene: NA
CDR3nt: TGTGCCAGCAGTTTCGGGGGGAGGGCCTATGGCTACACCTTC; CDR3aa: CASSFGGRAYGYTF; abundance: many; j_gene: TRBJ1-2; v_gene: TRBV12-3/TRBV12-4; d_gene: NA
CDR3nt: TGCAGTGCTAGAGAAACCGGGACAGCTAACTATGGCTACACCTTC; CDR3aa: CSARETGTANYGYTF; abundance: NA; j_gene: TRBJ1-2; v_gene: TRBV20-1; d_gene: TRBD1
CDR3nt: TGCGCCAGCAGCGCCGGGACAGGGGGCATAGACGAGCAGTACTTC; CDR3aa: CASSAGTGGIDEQYF; abundance: NA; j_gene: TRBJ2-7; v_gene: TRBV5-1; d_gene: TRBD1
CDR3nt: TGCGCCAGCAGCCAATCACGTGCTAGCGGAAGCACAGATACGCAGTATTTT; CDR3aa: CASSQSRASGSTDTQYF; abundance: many; j_gene: TRBJ2-3; v_gene: TRBV4-3; d_gene: TRBD2
CDR3nt: TGTGCCAGCGGAACCGGGACTAGTGCAGAGACCCAGTACTTC; CDR3aa: CASGTGTSAETQYF; abundance: NA; j_gene: TRBJ2-5; v_gene: TRBV6-1; d_gene: TRBD2
CDR3nt: TGTGCCAGCAGTCCGTATACAGGGACGGTAAATGAGCAGTTCTTC; CDR3aa: CASSPYTGTVNEQFF; abundance: NA; j_gene: TRBJ2-1; v_gene: TRBV28; d_gene: NA
CDR3nt: TGTGCCAGCAGCCCCGGGCCTAGGAGCTATGGCTACACCTTC; CDR3aa: CASSPGPRSYGYTF; abundance: NA; j_gene: TRBJ1-2; v_gene: TRBV12-3/TRBV12-4; d_gene: NA
CDR3nt: TGCAGTGCCCGCGCGGGCCACGGCTTGGTTCAGCCCCAGCATTTT; CDR3aa: CSARAGHGLVQPQHF; abundance: NA; j_gene: TRBJ1-5; v_gene: TRBV20-1; d_gene: NA
CDR3nt: TGTGCCAGCAGCTCGCAGAAGGGTTGGGAAAAACTGTTTTTT; CDR3aa: CASSSQKGWEKLFF; abundance: many; j_gene: TRBJ1-4; v_gene: TRBV5-6; d_gene: NA
CDR3nt: TGTGCCAGCAGTGAAGCGCTTACGGGACAAGGCTACTATTTT; CDR3aa: CASSEALTGQGYYF; abundance: few; j_gene: TRBJ2-3; v_gene: TRBV2; d_gene: NA
CDR3nt: TGTGCCAGCAGTTTGCGGGTAGAACTAAGGAGCTCCTACGAGCAGTACTTC; CDR3aa: CASSLRVELRSSYEQYF; abundance: NA; j_gene: TRBJ2-7; v_gene: TRBV28; d_gene: NA
CDR3nt: TGTGCCAGCAGTGCGGACAGCTACTATAGCAATCAGCCCCAGCATTTT; CDR3aa: CASSADSYYSNQPQHF; abundance: few; j_gene: TRBJ1-5; v_gene: TRBV12-3/TRBV12-4; d_gene: NA
CDR3nt: TGCGCCAGCAGCTTCGTTGCCTTTCAAGAGACCCAGTACTTC; CDR3aa: CASSFVAFQETQYF; abundance: many; j_gene: TRBJ2-5; v_gene: TRBV5-1; d_gene: NA
CDR3nt: TGTGCCAGCAGTAAACCCTCGGGGCTGAGGAACACTGAAGCTTTCTTT; CDR3aa: CASSKPSGLRNTEAFF; abundance: few; j_gene: TRBJ1-1; v_gene: TRBV12-3/TRBV12-4; d_gene: NA
CDR3nt: TGTGCCAGCAGCCAAGATCCGGGGGCCTACGAGCAGTACTTC; CDR3aa: CASSQDPGAYEQYF; abundance: NA; j_gene: TRBJ2-7; v_gene: TRBV4-2; d_gene: NA
CDR3nt: TGTGCCACCAGGGGAACCACTGAAGCTTTCTTT; CDR3aa: CATRGTTEAFF; abundance: few; j_gene: TRBJ1-1; v_gene: TRBV6-6; d_gene: NA
CDR3nt: TGTGCCAGCAGCTTAGCGCGCATGAGGGGGCGAACCGGGGAGCTGTTTTTT; CDR3aa: CASSLARMRGRTGELFF; abundance: few; j_gene: TRBJ2-2; v_gene: TRBV7-2; d_gene: TRBD1
CDR3nt: TGCAGTGCTAGAGATACCCGGGCGACTGAAGCTTTCTTT; CDR3aa: CSARDTRATEAFF; abundance: few; j_gene: TRBJ1-1; v_gene: TRBV20-1; d_gene: NA
CDR3nt: TGTGCCATCAGTGAGTCAGCGGGGAGAGATAGCAATCAGCCCCAGCATTTT; CDR3aa: CAISESAGRDSNQPQHF; abundance: NA; j_gene: TRBJ1-5; v_gene: TRBV10-3; d_gene: NA
CDR3nt: TGTGCCAGCAGCCCGTGGGGGACAGCTTCAACTAACTATGGCTACACCTTC; CDR3aa: CASSPWGTASTNYGYTF; abundance: NA; j_gene: TRBJ1-2; v_gene: TRBV9; d_gene: TRBD1
CDR3nt: TGCGCCAGCAGCCGAAGACAGGCTACGAACACCGGGGAGCTGTTTTTT; CDR3aa: CASSRRQATNTGELFF; abundance: many; j_gene: TRBJ2-2; v_gene: TRBV4-3; d_gene: NA
CDR3nt: TGTGCCATCACCGGGAGGGCCCTCGGGGAGCTGTTTTTT; CDR3aa: CAITGRALGELFF; abundance: many; j_gene: TRBJ2-2; v_gene: TRBV10-3; d_gene: TRBD2
CDR3nt: TGCGCCAGCAGCTTGGGCGGGACCTTGAACACTGAAGCTTTCTTT; CDR3aa: CASSLGGTLNTEAFF; abundance: many; j_gene: TRBJ1-1; v_gene: TRBV5-1; d_gene: NA
CDR3nt: TGTGCCAGCAGTGGCGGGCCCGAGCAGTTCTTC; CDR3aa: CASSGGPEQFF; abundance: many; j_gene: TRBJ2-1; v_gene: TRBV2; d_gene: NA
CDR3nt: TGTGCCAGCAGCCCGACAGTGGTGGAGGAGAACACTGAAGCTTTCTTT; CDR3aa: CASSPTVVEENTEAFF; abundance: many; j_gene: TRBJ1-1; v_gene: TRBV5-5; d_gene: NA
CDR3nt: TGTGCCAGCAGCTTGGCCACGGCGCCAGGGGGCTCCTACAATGAGCAGTTCTTC; CDR3aa: CASSLATAPGGSYNEQFF; abundance: many; j_gene: TRBJ2-1; v_gene: TRBV5-6; d_gene: TRBD1
CDR3nt: TGTGCCAGCTCACGATCCATGGGGACCCAGTACTTC; CDR3aa: CASSRSMGTQYF; abundance: NA; j_gene: TRBJ2-5; v_gene: TRBV18; d_gene: NA
CDR3nt: TGTGCCAGCAGTCCCCCCCAGGGGGCTTTTCATGGCTACACCTTC; CDR3aa: CASSPPQGAFHGYTF; abundance: few; j_gene: TRBJ1-2; v_gene: TRBV12-3/TRBV12-4; d_gene: TRBD1
CDR3nt: TGTGCCAGCAGTTTTTGGGGGGCCCAGCACTATGGCTACACCTTC; CDR3aa: CASSFWGAQHYGYTF; abundance: many; j_gene: TRBJ1-2; v_gene: TRBV28; d_gene: NA
CDR3nt: TGTGCCAGCAGTTTAGACGGCAGGGAGACCCAGTACTTC; CDR3aa: CASSLDGRETQYF; abundance: many; j_gene: TRBJ2-5; v_gene: TRBV28; d_gene: NA
CDR3nt: TGCAGCGTTGTCCTTAGGGAGGGCCGAGTGGAGGGGCAGTTCTTC; CDR3aa: CSVVLREGRVEGQFF; abundance: many; j_gene: TRBJ2-1; v_gene: TRBV29-1; d_gene: TRBD2
CDR3nt: TGTGCCAGCAGTGGCGGACAGGGCCGTTCACCCCTCCACTTT; CDR3aa: CASSGGQGRSPLHF; abundance: few; j_gene: TRBJ1-6; v_gene: TRBV6-1; d_gene: TRBD1
CDR3nt: TGTGCCAGCAGCTTCTTGTCTGCCCGAGGGAATTCACCCCTCCACTTT; CDR3aa: CASSFLSARGNSPLHF; abundance: many; j_gene: TRBJ1-6; v_gene: TRBV5-6; d_gene: NA
CDR3nt: TGCGCCAGCAGCCAGAGGGACAGGATCAACACCGGGGAGCTGTTTTTT; CDR3aa: CASSQRDRINTGELFF; abundance: NA; j_gene: TRBJ2-2; v_gene: TRBV4-1; d_gene: TRBD1
CDR3nt: TGCAGTGCTAGAGTAGCGGGGGGCCCTTATTACGAGCAGTACTTC; CDR3aa: CSARVAGGPYYEQYF; abundance: NA; j_gene: TRBJ2-7; v_gene: TRBV20-1; d_gene: TRBD2
CDR3nt: TGTGCCAGCAGTTCTCCTAGCGGAGATAACACCGGGGAGCTGTTTTTT; CDR3aa: CASSSPSGDNTGELFF; abundance: NA; j_gene: TRBJ2-2; v_gene: TRBV28; d_gene: TRBD2